This T cell receptor beta chain originates from a study of blood T cell repertoires in COVID-19. Study summary: Collection of acute and convalescent COVID-19 samples took place in the United States, Italy and Spain.

Profiled with immunoSEQ multiplex PCR; TCRdb holds only in-frame clones, not every one. The data show some 140,000 clones, about 75% seen once. This CDR3 region has 13 residues. Trimming took off 5 bases at V and 2 bases at J, with 9 bases between the two ends. Germline loops: CDR1 SGHTA, CDR2 FQGTGA. Sequencing used peripheral blood. The sequence came from a man at least 80 years old with acute or convalescent COVID-19. The chain carries TRBV7-3 and TRBJ1-2; D is possibly TRBD1 (6 bases). The CDR3 DNA sequence: TGTGCCAGCAGCCCAACAGGGAACTATGGCTACACCTTC. This gives the protein CASSPTGNYGYTF.